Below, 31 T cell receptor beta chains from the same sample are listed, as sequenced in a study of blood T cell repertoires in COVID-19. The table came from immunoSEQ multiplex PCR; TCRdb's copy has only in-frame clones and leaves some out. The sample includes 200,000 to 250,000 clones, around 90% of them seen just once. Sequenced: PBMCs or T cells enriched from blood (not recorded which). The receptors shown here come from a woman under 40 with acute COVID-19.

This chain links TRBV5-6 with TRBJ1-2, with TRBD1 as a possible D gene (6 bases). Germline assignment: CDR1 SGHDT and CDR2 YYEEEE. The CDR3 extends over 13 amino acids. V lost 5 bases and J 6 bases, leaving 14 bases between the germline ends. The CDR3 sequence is CASRLQGGDGYTF. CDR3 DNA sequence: TGTGCCAGCAGATTACAGGGTGGTGATGGCTACACCTTC.

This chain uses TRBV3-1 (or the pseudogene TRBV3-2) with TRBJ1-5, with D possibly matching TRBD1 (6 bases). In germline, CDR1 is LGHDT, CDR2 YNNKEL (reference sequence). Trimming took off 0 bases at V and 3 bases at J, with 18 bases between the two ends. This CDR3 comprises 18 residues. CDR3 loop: CASSQDPRGGESNQPQHF. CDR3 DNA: TGTGCCAGCAGCCAAGATCCAAGGGGGGGTGAGTCCAATCAGCCCCAGCATTTT.

In DNA, the CDR3 is TGTGCCAGCAGCCAAGTCCTCAGGGTTCGGAATTCACCCCTCCACTTT. Its translation is CASSQVLRVRNSPLHF. The V gene is TRBV3-1 (or the pseudogene TRBV3-2), the J gene TRBJ1-6; D is possibly TRBD1 (5 bases). The V and J ends lost 1 base and 7 bases respectively, with 14 bases between them. The CDR3 spans 16 residues. Per germline, CDR1 LGHDT and CDR2 YNNKEL (reference sequence).

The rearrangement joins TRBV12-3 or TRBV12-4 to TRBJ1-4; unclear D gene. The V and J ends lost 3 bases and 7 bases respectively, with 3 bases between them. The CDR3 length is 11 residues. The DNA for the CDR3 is TGTGCCAGCAGTTTCAGTGAAAAACTGTTTTTT. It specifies CASSFSEKLFF.

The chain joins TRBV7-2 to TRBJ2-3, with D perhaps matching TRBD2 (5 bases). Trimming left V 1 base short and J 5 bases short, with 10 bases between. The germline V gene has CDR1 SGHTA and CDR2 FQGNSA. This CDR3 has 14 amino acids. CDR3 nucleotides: TGTGCCAGCAGCTTAGGGCTCGGGGTAGATACGCAGTATTTT. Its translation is CASSLGLGVDTQYF.

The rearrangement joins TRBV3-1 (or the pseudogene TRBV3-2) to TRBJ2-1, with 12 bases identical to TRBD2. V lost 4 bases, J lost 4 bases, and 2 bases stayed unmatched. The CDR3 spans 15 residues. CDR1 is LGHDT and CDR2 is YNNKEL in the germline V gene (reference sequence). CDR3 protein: CASSPLAGGYNEQFF. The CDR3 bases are TGTGCCAGCAGCCCACTAGCGGGGGGTTACAATGAGCAGTTCTTC.

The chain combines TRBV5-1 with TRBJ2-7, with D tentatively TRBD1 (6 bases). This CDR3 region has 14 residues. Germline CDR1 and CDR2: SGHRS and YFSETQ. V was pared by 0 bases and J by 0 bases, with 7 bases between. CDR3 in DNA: TGCGCCAGCAGCTTGGAACAGGGCTCCTACGAGCAGTACTTC. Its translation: CASSLEQGSYEQYF. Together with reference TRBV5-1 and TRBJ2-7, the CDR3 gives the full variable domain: KAGVTQTPRYLIKTRGQQVTLSCSPISGHRSVSWYQQTPGQGLQFLFEYFSETQRNKGNFPGRFSGRQFSNSRSEMNVSTLELGDSALYLCASSLEQGSYEQYFGPGTRLTVT.

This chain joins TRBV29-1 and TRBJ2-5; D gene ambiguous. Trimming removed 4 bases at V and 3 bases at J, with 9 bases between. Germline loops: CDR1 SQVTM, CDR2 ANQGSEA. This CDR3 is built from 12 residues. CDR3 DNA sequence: TGCAGCGTTGTCGGCGGAGAAGAGACCCAGTACTTC. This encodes CSVVGGEETQYF.

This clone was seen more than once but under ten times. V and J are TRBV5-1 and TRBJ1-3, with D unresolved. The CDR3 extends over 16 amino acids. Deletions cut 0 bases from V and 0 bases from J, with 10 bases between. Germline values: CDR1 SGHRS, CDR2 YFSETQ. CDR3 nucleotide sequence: TGCGCCAGCAGCTTGGGTGAGGCAAACTCTGGAAACACCATATATTTT. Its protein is CASSLGEANSGNTIYF.

The CDR3 nucleotides are TGTGCCAGCAGCCAGGCGAACACCGGGGAGCTGTTTTTT. This codes for CASSQANTGELFF. This chain links TRBV6-6 with TRBJ2-2, with unresolved D. V was clipped by 6 bases and J by 0 bases, with 5 bases between them. In germline, CDR1 is MNHNY, CDR2 SVGAGI (reference sequence). This CDR3 spans 13 amino acids.

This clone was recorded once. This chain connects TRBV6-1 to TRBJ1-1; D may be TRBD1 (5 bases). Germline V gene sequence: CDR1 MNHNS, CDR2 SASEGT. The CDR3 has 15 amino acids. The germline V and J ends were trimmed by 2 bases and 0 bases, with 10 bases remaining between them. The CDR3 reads CASSEIGVLNTEAFF. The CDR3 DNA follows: TGTGCCAGCAGTGAAATAGGGGTCCTGAACACTGAAGCTTTCTTT.

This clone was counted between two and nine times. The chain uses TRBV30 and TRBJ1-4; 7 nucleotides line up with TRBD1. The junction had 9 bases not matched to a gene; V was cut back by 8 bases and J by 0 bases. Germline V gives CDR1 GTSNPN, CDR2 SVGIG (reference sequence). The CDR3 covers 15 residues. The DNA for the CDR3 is TGTGCCGGCCGCGCCGGACAGGCAACTAATGAAAAACTGTTTTTT. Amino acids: CAGRAGQATNEKLFF. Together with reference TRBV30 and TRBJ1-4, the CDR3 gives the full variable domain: SQTIHQWPATLVQPVGSPLSLECTVEGTSNPNLYWYRQAAGRGLQLLFYSVGIGQISSEVPQNLSASRPQDRQFILSSKKLLLSDSGFYLCAGRAGQATNEKLFFGSGTQLSVL.

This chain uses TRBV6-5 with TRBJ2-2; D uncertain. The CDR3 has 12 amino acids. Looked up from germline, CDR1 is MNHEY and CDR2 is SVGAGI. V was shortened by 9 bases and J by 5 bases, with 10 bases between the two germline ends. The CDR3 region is CASQALTGELFF. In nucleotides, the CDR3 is TGTGCCAGTCAAGCATTAACCGGGGAGCTGTTTTTT.

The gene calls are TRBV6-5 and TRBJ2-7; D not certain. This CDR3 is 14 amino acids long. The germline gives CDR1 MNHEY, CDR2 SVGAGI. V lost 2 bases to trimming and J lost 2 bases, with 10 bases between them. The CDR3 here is CASSYPRRPYEQYF. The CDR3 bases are TGTGCCAGCAGTTACCCCAGGCGTCCCTACGAGCAGTACTTC.

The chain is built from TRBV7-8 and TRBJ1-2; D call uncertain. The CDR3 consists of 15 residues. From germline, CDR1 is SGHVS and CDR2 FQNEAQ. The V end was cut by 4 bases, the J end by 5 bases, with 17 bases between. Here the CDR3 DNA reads TGTGCCAGCAGCTCGATGGGCCGTTACTTTTATGGCTACACCTTC. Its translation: CASSSMGRYFYGYTF.

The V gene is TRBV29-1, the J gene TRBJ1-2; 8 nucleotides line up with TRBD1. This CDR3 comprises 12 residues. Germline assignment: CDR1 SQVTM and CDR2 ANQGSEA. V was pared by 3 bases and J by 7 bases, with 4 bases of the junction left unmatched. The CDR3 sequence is CSVDRGRIGYTF. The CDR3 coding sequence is TGCAGCGTTGACAGGGGGCGCATTGGCTACACCTTC. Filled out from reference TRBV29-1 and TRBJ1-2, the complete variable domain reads SAVISQKPSRDICQRGTSLTIQCQVDSQVTMMFWYRQQPGQSLTLIATANQGSEATYESGFVIDKFPISRPNLTFSTLTVSNMSPEDSSIYLCSVDRGRIGYTFGSGTRLTVV.

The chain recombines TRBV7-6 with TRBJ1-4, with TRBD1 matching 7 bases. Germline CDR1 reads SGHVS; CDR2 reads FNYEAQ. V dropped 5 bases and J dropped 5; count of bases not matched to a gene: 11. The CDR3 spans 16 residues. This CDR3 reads CASSAEQQGLNEKLFF. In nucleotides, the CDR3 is TGTGCCAGCAGCGCCGAACAACAGGGGTTAAATGAAAAACTGTTTTTT.

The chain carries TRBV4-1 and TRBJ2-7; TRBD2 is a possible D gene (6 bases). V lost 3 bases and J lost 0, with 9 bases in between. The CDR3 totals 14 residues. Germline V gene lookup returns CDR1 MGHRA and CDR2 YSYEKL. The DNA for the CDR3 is TGCGCCAGCAGCCAGCGGGACGGCTCCTACGAGCAGTACTTC. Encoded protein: CASSQRDGSYEQYF.

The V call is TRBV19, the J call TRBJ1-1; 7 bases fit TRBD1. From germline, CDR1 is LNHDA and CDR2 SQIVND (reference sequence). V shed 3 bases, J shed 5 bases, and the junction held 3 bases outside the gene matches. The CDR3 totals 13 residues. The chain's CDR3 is CASSMETGTEAFF. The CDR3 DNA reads TGTGCCAGTAGTATGGAGACAGGGACTGAAGCTTTCTTT.

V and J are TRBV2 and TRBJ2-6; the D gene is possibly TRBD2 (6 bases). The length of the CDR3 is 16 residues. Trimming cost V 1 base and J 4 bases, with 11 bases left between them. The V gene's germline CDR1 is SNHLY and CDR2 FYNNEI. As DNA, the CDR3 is TGTGCCAGCAGTGAAGAGGGACTTGCCGGGGCCAACGTCCTGACTTTC. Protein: CASSEEGLAGANVLTF.

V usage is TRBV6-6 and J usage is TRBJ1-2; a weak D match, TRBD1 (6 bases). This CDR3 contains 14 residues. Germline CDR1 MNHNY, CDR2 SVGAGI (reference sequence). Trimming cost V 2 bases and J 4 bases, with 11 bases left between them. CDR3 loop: CASSYPTGSYGYTF. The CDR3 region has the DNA TGTGCCAGCAGTTACCCGACAGGCTCCTATGGCTACACCTTC.

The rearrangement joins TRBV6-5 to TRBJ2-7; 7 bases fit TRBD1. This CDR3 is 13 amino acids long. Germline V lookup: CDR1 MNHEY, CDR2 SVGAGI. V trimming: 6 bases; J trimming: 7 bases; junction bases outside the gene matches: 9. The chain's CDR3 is CASRPGDREEQYF. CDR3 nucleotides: TGTGCCAGCAGGCCTGGGGACAGAGAAGAGCAGTACTTC.

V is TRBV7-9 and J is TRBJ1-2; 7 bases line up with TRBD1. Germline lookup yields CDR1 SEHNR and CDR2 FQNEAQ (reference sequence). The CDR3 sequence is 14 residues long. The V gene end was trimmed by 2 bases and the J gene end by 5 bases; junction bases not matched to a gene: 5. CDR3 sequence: CASSLRDSFYGYTF. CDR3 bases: TGTGCCAGCAGCTTAAGGGACAGCTTTTATGGCTACACCTTC. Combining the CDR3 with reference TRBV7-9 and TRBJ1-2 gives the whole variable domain DTGVSQNPRHKITKRGQNVTFRCDPISEHNRLYWYRQTLGQGPEFLTYFQNEAQLEKSRLLSDRFSAERPKGSFSTLEIQRTEQGDSAMYLCASSLRDSFYGYTFGSGTRLTVV.

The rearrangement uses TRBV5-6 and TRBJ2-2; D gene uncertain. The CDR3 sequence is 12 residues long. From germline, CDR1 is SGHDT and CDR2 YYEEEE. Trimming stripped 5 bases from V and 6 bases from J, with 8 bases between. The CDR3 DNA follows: TGTGCCAGCAGTCTAAGTCCCGGGGAGCTGTTTTTT. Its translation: CASSLSPGELFF. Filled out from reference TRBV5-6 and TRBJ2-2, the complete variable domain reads DAGVTQSPTHLIKTRGQQVTLRCSPKSGHDTVSWYQQALGQGPQFIFQYYEEEERQRGNFPDRFSGHQFPNYSSELNVNALLLGDSALYLCASSLSPGELFFGEGSRLTVL.

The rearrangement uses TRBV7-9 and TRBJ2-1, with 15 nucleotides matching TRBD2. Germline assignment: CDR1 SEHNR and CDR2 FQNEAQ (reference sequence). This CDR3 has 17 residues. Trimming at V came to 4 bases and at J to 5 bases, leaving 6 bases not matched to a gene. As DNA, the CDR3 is TGTGCCAGCAGCTCCCTTCGGACTAGCGGGGGGGACAATGAGCAGTTCTTC. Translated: CASSSLRTSGGDNEQFF.

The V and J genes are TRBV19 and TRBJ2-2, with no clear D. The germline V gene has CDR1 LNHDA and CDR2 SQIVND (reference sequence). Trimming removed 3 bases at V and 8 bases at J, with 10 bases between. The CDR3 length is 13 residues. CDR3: CASSIRLRGELFF. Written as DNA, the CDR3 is TGTGCCAGTAGTATCCGTCTGAGGGGGGAGCTGTTTTTT.

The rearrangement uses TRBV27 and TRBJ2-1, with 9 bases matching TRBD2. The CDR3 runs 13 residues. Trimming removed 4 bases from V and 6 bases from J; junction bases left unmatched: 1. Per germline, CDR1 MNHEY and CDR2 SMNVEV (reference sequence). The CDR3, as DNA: TGTGCCAGCAGTTGGCGGGGGGGCAATGAGCAGTTCTTC. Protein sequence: CASSWRGGNEQFF.

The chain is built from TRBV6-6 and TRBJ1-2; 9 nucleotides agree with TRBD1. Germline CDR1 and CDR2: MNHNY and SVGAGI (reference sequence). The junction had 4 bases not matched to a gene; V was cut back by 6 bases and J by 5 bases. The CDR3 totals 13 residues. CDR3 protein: CASSRDRVYGYTF. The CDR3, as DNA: TGTGCCAGCAGCCGGGACAGGGTTTATGGCTACACCTTC.

The CDR3: CASSEGTGYEKLFF. CDR3 coding DNA: TGTGCCAGCAGTGAAGGGACAGGGTATGAAAAACTGTTTTTT. The chain is built from TRBV2 and TRBJ1-4; TRBD1 matches 8 bases. Germline CDR1 and CDR2: SNHLY and FYNNEI. The CDR3 is made up of 14 amino acids. J gave up 6 bases and V 1 base, and 1 base lay outside the gene matches.

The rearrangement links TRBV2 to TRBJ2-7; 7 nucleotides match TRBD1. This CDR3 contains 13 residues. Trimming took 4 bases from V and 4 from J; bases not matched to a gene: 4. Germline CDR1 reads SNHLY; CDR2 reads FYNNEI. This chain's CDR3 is CASSGTGSYEQYF. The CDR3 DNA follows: TGTGCCAGCAGTGGGACAGGATCATACGAGCAGTACTTC.

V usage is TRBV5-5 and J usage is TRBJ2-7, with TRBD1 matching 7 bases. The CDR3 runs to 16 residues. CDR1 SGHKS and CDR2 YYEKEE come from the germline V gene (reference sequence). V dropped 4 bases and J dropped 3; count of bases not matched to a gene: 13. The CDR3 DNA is TGTGCCAGCAGCAAATCGACAGGGACCACCCTCTACGAGCAGTACTTC. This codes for CASSKSTGTTLYEQYF.